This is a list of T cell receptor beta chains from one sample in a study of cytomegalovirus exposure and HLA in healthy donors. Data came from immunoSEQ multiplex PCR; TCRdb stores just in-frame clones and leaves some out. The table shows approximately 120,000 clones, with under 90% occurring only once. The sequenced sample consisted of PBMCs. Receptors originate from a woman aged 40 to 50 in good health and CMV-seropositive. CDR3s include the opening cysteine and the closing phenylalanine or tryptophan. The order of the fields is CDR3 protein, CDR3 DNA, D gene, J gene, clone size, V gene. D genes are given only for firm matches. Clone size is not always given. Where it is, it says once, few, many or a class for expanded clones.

CASTPRGAARETQYF,TGTGCCAGCACCCCTCGGGGTGCGGCTCGGGAGACCCAGTACTTC,.,TRBJ2-5,.,TRBV6-5
CASSSGVTGELFF,TGCGCCAGCTCGAGCGGGGTCACCGGGGAGCTGTTTTTT,TRBD2,TRBJ2-2,.,TRBV5-1
CASSPFIQGGRTQYF,TGTGCCAGCTCACCATTCATACAGGGTGGGAGGACCCAGTACTTC,.,TRBJ2-5,.,TRBV18
CASSRAGTSGKSDTQYF,TGTGCCAGTAGTAGGGCCGGGACTAGCGGGAAGTCAGATACGCAGTATTTT,TRBD2,TRBJ2-3,.,TRBV19
CASSQAPGLAGGYEQFF,TGTGCCAGCAGCCAAGCCCCGGGACTAGCGGGAGGCTATGAGCAGTTCTTC,TRBD2,TRBJ2-1,few,TRBV4-2
CASSLTPSGGWYGYTF,TGTGCCAGCAGCTTAACCCCGTCAGGGGGCTGGTATGGCTACACCTTC,TRBD1,TRBJ1-2,.,TRBV7-9
CASSLGQGAVNYGYTF,TGCGCCAGCAGCTTGGGGCAGGGGGCGGTTAACTATGGCTACACCTTC,TRBD1,TRBJ1-2,.,TRBV5-1
CASSRPGLAGGEQFF,TGTGCCAGCAGCCGTCCGGGACTAGCGGGAGGCGAGCAGTTCTTC,TRBD2,TRBJ2-1,.,TRBV4-2
CASSSLTEAEAFF,TGTGCCAGCAGCTCTCTAACGGAGGCTGAAGCTTTCTTT,.,TRBJ1-1,.,TRBV11-2
CASSFRGRETQYF,TGTGCCAGCAGTTTTCGCGGGAGGGAGACCCAGTACTTC,TRBD2,TRBJ2-5,.,TRBV27
CASSYAGGDYGYTF,TGTGCCAGCAGTTATGCCGGGGGAGATTATGGCTACACCTTC,.,TRBJ1-2,.,TRBV6-5
CASILLGRGNEQFF,TGTGCCAGCATCCTTCTGGGCAGGGGCAATGAGCAGTTCTTC,.,TRBJ2-1,.,TRBV6-1
CASSLGTSPDTQYF,TGCGCCAGCAGCTTGGGGACTAGCCCGGATACGCAGTATTTT,TRBD2,TRBJ2-3,once,TRBV5-1
CASSLSAGAEAFF,TGTGCCAGCAGCTTAAGTGCCGGAGCTGAAGCTTTCTTT,.,TRBJ1-1,.,TRBV7-9
CASSSRGGVVNIQYF,TGTGCCAGCAGCTCCCGAGGCGGGGTAGTAAACATTCAGTACTTC,.,TRBJ2-4,.,TRBV7-3
CASSQVGALAQETQYF,TGCGCCAGCAGCCAAGTCGGTGCCCTAGCGCAAGAGACCCAGTACTTC,.,TRBJ2-5,.,TRBV4-1
CASSERQAYEQYF,TGTGCCAGCAGTGAAAGGCAGGCCTACGAGCAGTACTTC,.,TRBJ2-7,few,TRBV2
CASSPSGLAGYNEQFF,TGTGCCAGCAGCCCGAGCGGACTAGCGGGCTACAATGAGCAGTTCTTC,TRBD2,TRBJ2-1,few,TRBV7-9
CASSQGDRPYNEQFF,TGTGCCAGCAGCCAAGGGGACAGACCCTACAATGAGCAGTTCTTC,TRBD1,TRBJ2-1,.,TRBV5-4
CASSETGGGSYEQYF,TGTGCCAGCAGCGAGACAGGGGGAGGTAGTTACGAGCAGTACTTC,TRBD1,TRBJ2-7,once,TRBV7-9
CASSVDSSSYEQYF,TGTGCCAGCAGCGTCGACAGTAGCTCCTACGAGCAGTACTTC,.,TRBJ2-7,.,TRBV9
CASPPESGGNEQFF,TGTGCCAGCCCCCCTGAGTCGGGAGGAAATGAGCAGTTCTTC,TRBD2,TRBJ2-1,few,TRBV7-9
CASSLAGASEQFF,TGTGCCAGCAGTTTAGCGGGAGCGAGTGAGCAGTTCTTC,TRBD2,TRBJ2-1,.,TRBV27
CASSSGGYYEQYF,TGTGCCAGTAGTTCAGGGGGTTACTACGAGCAGTACTTC,TRBD1,TRBJ2-7,.,TRBV19
CASSLNHGARSEQYF,TGCGCCAGCAGCTTGAATCATGGGGCGCGGTCCGAGCAGTACTTC,.,TRBJ2-7,.,TRBV5-1
CASSLDRLNTEAFF,TGCGCCAGCTCCCTGGACAGGCTAAACACTGAAGCTTTCTTT,TRBD1,TRBJ1-1,.,TRBV5-1
CASHPTGTSGRETQYF,TGTGCCAGCCACCCCACCGGGACTAGCGGGAGGGAGACCCAGTACTTC,TRBD2,TRBJ2-5,.,TRBV9
CASSPRMAGGRQQYF,TGTGCCAGCAGCCCCCGGATGGCGGGAGGGAGACAGCAGTACTTC,TRBD2,TRBJ2-7,few,TRBV5-6
CASSPPDSNEQFF,TGTGCCAGCTCACCGCCTGACTCCAATGAGCAGTTCTTC,.,TRBJ2-1,.,TRBV18
CASSLIRFGGDTQYF,TGCGCCAGCAGCTTGATTAGGTTCGGCGGAGATACGCAGTATTTT,.,TRBJ2-3,.,TRBV5-1
CASSELRGGDPGELFF,TGTGCCAGCAGTGAATTGAGGGGGGGGGACCCCGGGGAGCTGTTTTTT,.,TRBJ2-2,once,TRBV2
CASSPRQGLHPGNTIYF,TGTGCCAGCAGTCCGAGACAGGGCCTACACCCTGGAAACACCATATATTTT,TRBD1,TRBJ1-3,.,TRBV27